One and the same sample provided the 16 T cell receptor beta chains below, sequenced in a study of control samples from healthy donors and cancer patients. Sequenced by immunoSEQ multiplex PCR; TCRdb stores in-frame clones only, minus some. The sample records approximately 97,000 clones, around 81% being singletons. Sample: blood. The receptors derive from a man aged 30 to 39 in good health.

The chain recombines TRBV28 with TRBJ1-1; D is undetermined. Trimming removed 6 bases from V and 3 bases from J, with 5 bases in between. Germline loops: CDR1 MDHEN, CDR2 SYDVKM. The CDR3 runs to 11 residues. CDR3 nucleotides: TGTGCCAGCAGAGAGTACACTGAAGCTTTCTTT. Its translation is CASREYTEAFF.

This clone was detected only a few times. In the same sample, other DNA sequences code for this CDR3. The V gene is TRBV9, the J gene TRBJ1-5; a weak D match, TRBD1 (5 bases). Trimming removed 0 bases from V and 4 bases from J, with 8 bases in between. Germline V gene lookup returns CDR1 SGDLS and CDR2 YYNGEE. The CDR3 is 14 amino acids. The CDR3 bases are TGTGCCAGCAGCGTAGCTGGGGGTAATCAGCCCCAGCATTTT. Amino acids: CASSVAGGNQPQHF.

This clone was recorded once. This sequence joins TRBV7-3 and TRBJ2-3, with a weak D call TRBD2 (6 bases). V lost 5 bases and J 1 base, leaving 16 bases between the germline ends. The length of the CDR3 is 16 residues. CDR1 and CDR2 (germline): SGHTA, FQGTGA. The CDR3 is CASSPSTGVGTDTQYF. The CDR3 DNA reads TGTGCCAGCAGCCCCTCAACGGGGGTAGGCACAGATACGCAGTATTTT. Filled out from reference TRBV7-3 and TRBJ2-3, the complete variable domain reads GAGVSQTPSNKVTEKGKYVELRCDPISGHTALYWYRQSLGQGPEFLIYFQGTGAADDSGLPNDRFFAVRPEGSVSTLKIQRTERGDSAVYLCASSPSTGVGTDTQYFGPGTRLTVL.

This clone was observed a single time. The rearrangement links TRBV2 to TRBJ1-5, with D uncertain. The CDR3 length is 15 residues. Germline CDR1 reads SNHLY; CDR2 reads FYNNEI. Trimming cost V 3 bases and J 0 bases, with 9 bases left between them. The CDR3, as DNA: TGTGCCAGCAGTGATTCAAGTTATAGCAATCAGCCCCAGCATTTT. It yields the protein CASSDSSYSNQPQHF.

J is TRBJ1-6 and V is TRBV7-9; D is possibly TRBD1 (5 bases). CDR3 length: 17 amino acids. Trimming stripped 2 bases from V and 9 bases from J, with 20 bases between. The germline gives CDR1 SEHNR, CDR2 FQNEAQ (reference sequence). Here the CDR3 reads CASSLNVQGRDGSPLHF. The CDR3 DNA is TGTGCCAGCAGCTTAAACGTTCAGGGCAGGGACGGTTCACCCCTCCACTTT.

V is TRBV30 and J is TRBJ1-2; the match to TRBD1 covers 11 bases. Unmatched junction bases numbered 6, after V lost 4 bases and J lost 2 bases. The CDR3 runs 15 residues. The germline gives CDR1 GTSNPN, CDR2 SVGIG (reference sequence). CDR3 protein: CAWTPGTGGNYGYTF. The CDR3 nucleotides read TGTGCCTGGACCCCCGGGACAGGGGGAAACTATGGCTACACCTTC.

In regard to this clone: This sequence may be a read error, since a much larger clone differs from it by one base. This sequence joins TRBV6-5 and TRBJ1-1, with D unresolved. V shed 2 bases and J shed 4 bases, with 8 bases lying between them. This CDR3 spans 13 amino acids. CDR1 is MNHEY, CDR2 SVGAGI, per germline. This CDR3 reads CASSYGEGTEAFF. CDR3 coding DNA: TGTGCCAGCAGTTACGGGGAGGGCACTGAAGCTTTCTTT.

The CDR3 region has the DNA TGTGCTAGTGGCACCGGGACTAGCGGGGGGGCTAGCACAGATACGCAGTATTTT. Amino acid sequence: CASGTGTSGGASTDTQYF. V is TRBV12-5 and J is TRBJ2-3; 16 bases are shared with TRBD2. The CDR3 is 18 amino acids. With V trimmed by 6 bases and J by 0 bases, 6 bases remained unmatched. CDR1 is LGHNT and CDR2 is FRNRAP in the germline V gene.

V usage is TRBV28 and J usage is TRBJ1-2; 8 nucleotides line up with TRBD1. CDR3 size: 17 residues. Germline values: CDR1 MDHEN, CDR2 SYDVKM. Trimming at V came to 5 bases and at J to 0 bases, leaving 11 bases not matched to a gene. The CDR3, as DNA: TGTGCCAGCAGTCCCTCCGGGACAGGCAGAACTAACTATGGCTACACCTTC. Encoded protein: CASSPSGTGRTNYGYTF.

The V gene is TRBV9, the J gene TRBJ1-3, with 7 bases aligning to TRBD1. The germline CDR1 and CDR2 sequences are SGDLS and YYNGEE. V shed 0 bases, J shed 4 bases, and the junction held 4 bases outside the gene matches. The CDR3 has 15 amino acids. CDR3 nucleotide sequence: TGTGCCAGCAGCGTAGGTACAGGGGCCGGAAACACCATATATTTT. Translating gives CASSVGTGAGNTIYF.

V usage is TRBV2 and J usage is TRBJ2-7; 9 nucleotides line up with TRBD1. Germline V gene sequence: CDR1 SNHLY, CDR2 FYNNEI. Trimming took 6 bases from V and 10 from J; bases not matched to a gene: 7. There are 12 residues in the CDR3. The CDR3 is CASRMDRGEQYF. CDR3 nucleotides: TGTGCCAGCAGGATGGACAGGGGAGAACAGTACTTC. The whole variable domain, remainder taken from reference TRBV2 and TRBJ2-7, is EPEVTQTPSHQVTQMGQEVILRCVPISNHLYFYWYRQILGQKVEFLVSFYNNEISEKSEIFDDQFSVERPDGSNFTLKIRSTKLEDSAMYFCASRMDRGEQYFGPGTRLTVT.

This clone has only one observation. The genes are TRBV11-2 and TRBJ2-5, with a tentative D call TRBD2 (5 bases). Germline V gene data show CDR1 as SGHAT and CDR2 as FQNNGV. This CDR3 is built from 14 residues. The V end lost 5 bases, the J end lost 2 bases, and 12 bases lay between the germline ends. The CDR3 spells CASSRSGLQETQYF. The CDR3 nucleotides are TGTGCCAGCAGCCGTAGTGGACTGCAAGAGACCCAGTACTTC.

V is TRBV11-2 and J is TRBJ1-6; D not resolved. Germline values: CDR1 SGHAT, CDR2 FQNNGV. There are 15 residues in the CDR3. Deletions cut 1 base from V and 6 bases from J, with 10 bases between. The CDR3 loop is CASSLATGINSPLHF. DNA for the CDR3: TGTGCCAGCAGCTTAGCAACGGGAATTAATTCACCCCTCCACTTT.

This chain joins TRBV11-2 and TRBJ1-2; no reliable D call. The CDR3 runs to 15 residues. V was clipped by 1 base and J by 7 bases, with 16 bases between them. Germline CDR1 and CDR2: SGHAT and FQNNGV. CDR3 amino acids: CASSLGAQNVPGYTF. CDR3 coding DNA: TGTGCCAGCAGCTTAGGTGCCCAGAATGTTCCTGGCTACACCTTC. The variable domain in full, with the rest retrieved from reference TRBV11-2 and TRBJ1-2, is EAGVAQSPRYKIIEKRQSVAFWCNPISGHATLYWYQQILGQGPKLLIQFQNNGVVDDSQLPKDRFSAERLKGVDSTLKIQPAKLEDSAVYLCASSLGAQNVPGYTFGSGTRLTVV.

The chain joins TRBV12-3 or TRBV12-4 to TRBJ2-7; D may be TRBD1 (5 bases). The CDR3 length is 13 residues. V gave up 2 bases and J gave up 2 bases, with 7 bases separating them. DNA for the CDR3: TGTGCCAGCAGTTTATCAGGGCCCTACGAGCAGTACTTC. This gives the protein CASSLSGPYEQYF.

The rearrangement joins TRBV5-1 to TRBJ1-3; D may be TRBD1 (6 bases). CDR3 length: 15 amino acids. V lost 4 bases to trimming and J lost 0 bases, with 11 bases between them. CDR1 is SGHRS, CDR2 YFSETQ, per germline. For the CDR3, the DNA is TGCGCCAGCAGCCCCGAGACAGGCTCTGGAAACACCATATATTTT. Translation gives CASSPETGSGNTIYF.